This T cell receptor (beta chain) is from a study of T cells in Graves' hyperthyroidism and ophthalmopathy. This clonotype occurred a few times. It was RNA transcripts that yielded the amplified TCR beta CDR3 regions. A first-round RT-PCR of the TCR CDR3 used the HTBI primer set. One entry per CDR3 protein results from TCRdb running MiXCR on the multiplex PCR reads. The sample lists around 380,000 distinct CDR3 sequences; approximately 13% were seen once. V shed 3 bases, J shed 7 bases, and the junction held 7 bases outside the gene matches. CDR1 and CDR2 (germline): LNHNV, YYDKDF (reference sequence). The CDR3 has 15 residues.

This sequence originates from a man aged 30-40 years with Graves' hyperthyroidism that later progressed to Graves' ophthalmopathy. This chain joins TRBV15 and TRBJ2-1; TRBD2 agrees at 9 bases. The source material was blood. In DNA, the CDR3 is TGTGCCACCAGCAGTTTGCTAGCGGGGATAAATGAGCAGTTCTTC. It specifies CATSSLLAGINEQFF.